This T cell receptor beta chain was recovered during a study of blood T cell repertoires in COVID-19. Study-wide background: Both acute and convalescent COVID-19 samples were obtained from the United States, Italy and Spain. PBMCs, B-cell-depleted T cells, or T cells provided the cDNA or gDNA that made up the material.

This CDR3 contains 14 residues. Germline CDR1 reads KGHDR; CDR2 reads SFDVKD. The V segment lost 4 bases and the J segment 5 bases; nucleotides outside the gene matches: 5. One Seattle source followed patients from active infection through their disease course. In the original processing: Estimated nucleated cell counts came from reference gene primer amplification. The protocol was immunoSEQ multiplex PCR, while the TCRdb copy is restricted to in-frame clones and leaves out a portion. Clone size and V and J calls were adopted from that table, with D and trimming inferred from the DNA. Altogether about 92,000 clones are present, around 90% being singletons, with the ten largest covering about a sixth.

The rearrangement uses TRBV24-1 and TRBJ2-7, with 9 bases lining up with TRBD1. The sequenced sample consisted of peripheral blood. The sequence came from a woman aged 60-70 years with COVID-19, enrolled during active disease. The DNA of the CDR3 is TGTGCCACCAGTGAACAGGGGGCTTGGGACGAGCAGTACTTC. The encoded protein is CATSEQGAWDEQYF.